These 10 T cell receptor beta chains originate from one sample sequenced in a study of spatial heterogeneity in lung cancer. MiXCR was run by TCRdb on the 5' RACE reads, yielding one entry per CDR3 protein. The table shows 1,500 to 2,000 distinct CDR3 sequences, with nearly 9% occurring only once. Time point given: sample taken at primary tumor resection. Their cognate antigens are unknown. Study-level findings and limits: Tumors with more nonsynonymous mutations had more expanded intratumoral alpha and beta TCRs.

Sequenced material: lung tumor tissue, taken at surgery. Source of these receptors: a female donor with early-stage non-small cell lung cancer.

Relative to its sample, this clonotype is large. The chain carries TRBV7-8 and TRBJ1-1, with a possible D match to TRBD1 (6 bases). The germline gives CDR1 SGHVS, CDR2 FQNEAQ. V lost 2 bases, J lost 3 bases, and 13 bases lay in between. The CDR3 contains 15 residues. CDR3 DNA sequence: TGTGCCAGCAGCTTAATCCCTGGACAGTACACTGAAGCTTTCTTT. This gives the protein CASSLIPGQYTEAFF.

The table lists this clonotype with many counts. The CDR3 is CASRGTSGLNEQFF. The CDR3 nucleotides are TGTGCCAGTAGGGGGACTAGCGGGTTGAATGAGCAGTTCTTC. The genes are TRBV2 and TRBJ2-1; TRBD2 agrees at 12 bases. This CDR3 region has 14 residues. The J segment lost 7 bases and the V segment lost 9 bases, leaving 7 bases of the junction unmatched. Germline V gene data show CDR1 as SNHLY and CDR2 as FYNNEI.

By sample fraction, this clonotype is medium-sized (0.01 to 0.1%). This chain's CDR3 is CASSFEGDTEAFF. CDR3 nucleotides: TGTGCCAGCAGTTTTGAGGGAGATACTGAAGCTTTCTTT. The chain joins TRBV12-3 or TRBV12-4 to TRBJ1-1, with D hard to call. CDR3 size: 13 residues. V lost 3 bases to trimming and J lost 5 bases, with 10 bases between them.

This clonotype was counted only a few times. The chain couples TRBV12-3 or TRBV12-4 to TRBJ1-4; D is perhaps TRBD1 (5 bases). Trimming cost V 5 bases and J 4 bases, with 17 bases left between them. The CDR3 runs 16 residues. The CDR3 loop is CASSAQVLGDNEKLFF. CDR3 sequence (DNA): TGTGCCAGCAGTGCACAGGTCTTGGGGGATAATGAAAAACTGTTTTTT.

This clonotype is labeled medium-sized. This chain uses TRBV5-1 with TRBJ2-2; 8 bases agree with TRBD2. The germline gives CDR1 SGHRS, CDR2 YFSETQ. The CDR3 extends over 15 amino acids. Trimming at V came to 1 base and at J to 6 bases, leaving 5 bases not matched to a gene. Written as DNA, the CDR3 is TGCGCCAGCAGCTTGACCAGCGGGGGTGCCGGGGAGCTGTTTTTT. Translating gives CASSLTSGGAGELFF. The whole variable domain, remainder taken from reference TRBV5-1 and TRBJ2-2, is KAGVTQTPRYLIKTRGQQVTLSCSPISGHRSVSWYQQTPGQGLQFLFEYFSETQRNKGNFPGRFSGRQFSNSRSEMNVSTLELGDSALYLCASSLTSGGAGELFFGEGSRLTVL.

This clonotype was found a few times. The chain joins TRBV20-1 to TRBJ2-7; 9 bases are shared with TRBD2. V gave up 3 bases and J gave up 7 bases; unmatched junction bases: 7. From germline, CDR1 is DFQATT and CDR2 SNEGSKA (reference sequence). The CDR3 runs 13 residues. Here the CDR3 reads CSASLAGFGEQYF. DNA for the CDR3: TGCAGTGCTAGTCTAGCGGGGTTTGGGGAGCAGTACTTC.

This clonotype is medium-sized in the sample. The chain couples TRBV4-1 to TRBJ2-7, with D possibly being TRBD1 or TRBD2 (5 bases each). The germline V and J ends were trimmed by 4 bases and 2 bases, with 15 bases remaining between them. The CDR3 is 15 residues long. CDR1 is MGHRA and CDR2 is YSYEKL in the germline V gene. The CDR3 reads CASSRGTGNAYEQYF. The CDR3 DNA follows: TGCGCCAGCAGCCGGGGGACGGGGAACGCCTACGAGCAGTACTTC.

This clonotype ranks as medium-sized. The chain recombines TRBV3-1 with TRBJ2-7; TRBD1 matches 8 bases. The CDR3 loop spans 16 amino acids. Germline values: CDR1 LGHDT, CDR2 YNNKEL (reference sequence). V dropped 4 bases and J dropped 6; count of bases not matched to a gene: 14. Here the CDR3 DNA reads TGTGCCAGCAGCCCCCAACGTGGACAGGGTTCGGTCGAGCAGTACTTC. It specifies CASSPQRGQGSVEQYF.

By sample share, this clonotype is large. The rearrangement joins TRBV27 to TRBJ1-6, with D possibly matching TRBD1 (6 bases). Per germline, CDR1 MNHEY and CDR2 SMNVEV (reference sequence). The length of the CDR3 is 14 residues. Between the trimmed V and J ends, which lost 6 bases and 5 bases, there was a span of 11 bases. DNA of the CDR3: TGTGCCAGCAGCTCTCAGGGGAATAATTCACCCCTCCACTTT. Translated: CASSSQGNNSPLHF.

This clonotype has just a few counts. The chain uses TRBV15 and TRBJ1-5; no reliable D call. This CDR3 region has 15 residues. V shed 0 bases and J shed 1 base, with 7 bases lying between them. The germline gives CDR1 LNHNV, CDR2 YYDKDF (reference sequence). Here the CDR3 DNA reads TGTGCCACCAGCAGAGAGGGGTCGAGCAATCAGCCCCAGCATTTT. Translation gives CATSREGSSNQPQHF.